This section outlines one T cell receptor (beta chain) sequence together with its context. Its antigen is not identified. The source material, RNA transcripts, was used to amplify TCR beta CDR3 regions. A first-round RT-PCR of the TCR CDR3 used the HTBI primer set. TCRdb redid the calling of the multiplex PCR reads with MiXCR, one entry per CDR3 protein. This table holds approximately 510,000 distinct CDR3 sequences, 40% to 50% found once. These data originate in a study of T cells in Graves' hyperthyroidism and ophthalmopathy. Broader study findings: Blood samples included most of the expanded thyroid clonotypes exceeding 0.001.

Losses at the gene ends were 2 bases for V and 1 base for J; bases not matched to a gene: 2. The CDR3 covers 16 residues. Germline V gene lookup returns CDR1 SGHRS and CDR2 YFSETQ. Each diagnosis was grounded in clinical symptoms, serum thyroxine and TRAb, thyroid ultrasound, and orbital computed tomography. This clonotype was sampled from an adult woman with Graves' disease, either hyperthyroidism or ophthalmopathy (not recorded which). The sequenced sample consisted of peripheral blood or thyroid tissue (not recorded which). The chain is built from TRBV5-1 and TRBJ2-2; 10 positions agree with TRBD2. The CDR3 reads CASSFASGRNTGELFF. Here the CDR3 DNA reads TGCGCCAGCAGCTTCGCTAGCGGGAGGAACACCGGGGAGCTGTTTTTT.